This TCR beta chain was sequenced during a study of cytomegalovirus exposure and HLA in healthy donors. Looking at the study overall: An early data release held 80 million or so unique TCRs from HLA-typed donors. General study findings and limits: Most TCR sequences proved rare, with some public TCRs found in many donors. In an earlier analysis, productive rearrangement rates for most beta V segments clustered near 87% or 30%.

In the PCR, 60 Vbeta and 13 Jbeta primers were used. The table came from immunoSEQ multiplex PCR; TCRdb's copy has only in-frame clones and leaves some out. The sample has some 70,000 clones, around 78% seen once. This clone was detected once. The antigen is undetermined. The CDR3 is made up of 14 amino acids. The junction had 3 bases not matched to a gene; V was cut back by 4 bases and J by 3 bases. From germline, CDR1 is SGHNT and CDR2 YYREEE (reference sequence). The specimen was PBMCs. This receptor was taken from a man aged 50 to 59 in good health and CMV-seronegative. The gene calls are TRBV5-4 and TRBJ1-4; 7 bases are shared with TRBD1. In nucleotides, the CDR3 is TGTGCCAGCAGCACGGGACAGTCTAATGAAAAACTGTTTTTT. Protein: CASSTGQSNEKLFF.